This T cell receptor beta chain emerged from a study of shared clonotypes between healthy human individuals. Study as a whole: A donor's plate count was three for CD4 naive and three for CD4 memory; CD8 naive had two and CD8 memory one. Findings of the study overall: A handful of donors held about 4.5% of naive CD4 clonotypes in common.

Every subset's genomic DNA went evenly onto several immunoSEQ plates. Data came from immunoSEQ multiplex PCR; TCRdb stores just in-frame clones and leaves some out. Of about 660,000 clones in the sample, about 74% were seen once. In the case of this clone: Its specificity is not known.

Per the germline V gene, CDR1 is MGHRA and CDR2 is YSYEKL. The CDR3 length is 18 residues. The trim removed 1 base at V and 5 bases at J, leaving 11 bases unmatched. The TCR comes from a woman younger than 45 in good health. The gene calls are TRBV4-1 and TRBJ1-1; TRBD1 matches 12 bases. The sequenced sample was memory CD4+ T cells sorted from blood. This sample's subset: CD45RA-negative fraction. Here the CDR3 DNA reads TGCGCCAGCAGCCAAGTTGGTACCGGGACAGGGGGCAGTACTGAAGCTTTCTTT. It is translated as CASSQVGTGTGGSTEAFF.